These 21 T cell receptor beta chains were all obtained from the same sample, sequenced in a study of T cells after yellow fever vaccination. TCRdb re-called the 5' RACE reads through MiXCR, storing one row per CDR3 protein. The sample gives some 340,000 distinct CDR3 sequences, around 10% of which show up once; 3% to 3.5% is in the top ten. Here the sequenced sample was CD4+ T cells sorted from PBMCs, taken 45 days after the yellow fever booster vaccination. The receptor set was obtained from a young man who received the YFV17D yellow fever vaccine.

This chain uses TRBV5-1 with TRBJ2-5, with D unclear. V lost 0 bases and J 3 bases, leaving 9 bases between the germline ends. The CDR3 is 14 amino acids. The germline V gene encodes CDR1 SGHRS and CDR2 YFSETQ. As DNA, the CDR3 is TGCGCCAGCAGCTTGGAACAGCCTAAAGAGACCCAGTACTTC. It encodes CASSLEQPKETQYF.

This clonotype was seen only a few times. The chain couples TRBV4-1 to TRBJ1-4; TRBD1 is a possible D gene (5 bases). CDR1 is MGHRA, CDR2 YSYEKL, per germline. The V end was cut by 1 base, the J end by 6 bases, with 15 bases between. The length of the CDR3 is 16 residues. Here the CDR3 reads CASSQAPMRGYEKLFF. CDR3 in DNA: TGCGCCAGCAGCCAAGCCCCCATGCGGGGCTATGAAAAACTGTTTTTT.

This clonotype was counted only a few times. The CDR3 loop is CASSLLSRDRGMKVNTEAFF. CDR3 coding DNA: TGTGCCAGCAGCTTACTCAGTAGGGACAGGGGGATGAAAGTGAACACTGAAGCTTTCTTT. This chain uses TRBV7-9 with TRBJ1-1; 11 nucleotides align to TRBD1. The CDR3 has 20 amino acids. CDR1 is SEHNR and CDR2 is FQNEAQ in the germline V gene (reference sequence). V trimming: 2 bases; J trimming: 0 bases; junction bases outside the gene matches: 14.

This chain links TRBV6-5 with TRBJ1-5, with 8 bases matching TRBD1. The CDR3 sequence is 14 residues long. Germline V gene lookup returns CDR1 MNHEY and CDR2 SVGAGI. V shed 2 bases, J shed 5 bases, and the junction held 2 bases outside the gene matches. The CDR3 loop is CASSYAGGDQPQHF. As DNA, the CDR3 is TGTGCCAGCAGTTACGCAGGGGGCGATCAGCCCCAGCATTTT.

This clonotype was observed at least ten times. CDR3 sequence (DNA): TGCGCCAGCAGCTTGGGACTAGCTGGATTTTCCGAGCAGTACTTC. This translates into CASSLGLAGFSEQYF. The gene calls are TRBV5-1 and TRBJ2-7, with 7 positions matching TRBD2. The ends lost 0 bases at V and 6 bases at J; junction bases unmatched: 9. Germline CDR1 is SGHRS and CDR2 is YFSETQ. This CDR3 contains 15 residues.

This clonotype was detected only a few times. The chain is built from TRBV6-6 and TRBJ1-6, with 11 bases that match TRBD1. The J segment lost 8 bases and the V segment lost 6 bases, leaving 6 bases of the junction unmatched. Germline values: CDR1 MNHNY, CDR2 SVGAGI (reference sequence). The CDR3 spans 15 residues. The DNA for the CDR3 is TGTGCCAGCAGATTAGGACAGGGGGCGTATTCACCCCTCCACTTT. This codes for CASRLGQGAYSPLHF.

This clonotype was observed a handful of times. The rearrangement links TRBV2 to TRBJ2-7; D remains unclear. Trimming removed 6 bases at V and 7 bases at J, with 16 bases between. CDR1 and CDR2 (germline): SNHLY, FYNNEI. This CDR3 comprises 13 residues. CDR3 sequence (DNA): TGTGCCAGCAGCGAGATCGGGTTCCGAGAGCAGTACGTC. Translating it yields CASSEIGFREQYV.

This clonotype was detected ten times or more. One end of the junction does not line up with germline, which may come from a read error. The chain employs TRBV10-3 and TRBJ2-3; 7 bases are shared with TRBD2. The CDR3 is 14 residues long. CDR1 is ENHRY, CDR2 SYGVKD, per germline. The chain's CDR3 is CATQGRIGGDKQYF. The CDR3, as DNA: TGTGCCACCCAAGGGAGAATTGGGGGGGATAAGCAGTATTTT.

In this sample, this clonotype turned up a few times. The chain employs TRBV24-1 and TRBJ2-3, with a possible D match to TRBD1 (7 bases). The CDR3 consists of 18 residues. Trimming pared 4 bases from V and 6 bases from J, leaving 25 bases between. Germline values: CDR1 KGHDR, CDR2 SFDVKD. CDR3 loop: CATSDRGTDTQGADTQYF. The CDR3, as DNA: TGTGCCACCAGTGACCGCGGGACAGACACCCAGGGAGCGGATACGCAGTATTTT.

This clonotype showed up just a few times. A junction boundary mismatches the germline segment, possibly from a read error. The CDR3 loop is CSARGQGPNTDTQYF. As DNA, the CDR3 is TGCAGTGCAAGAGGACAGGGGCCAAACACAGATACGCAGTATTTT. This chain links TRBV20-1 with TRBJ2-3; 9 nucleotides match TRBD1. This CDR3 comprises 15 residues. Germline lookup yields CDR1 DFQATT and CDR2 SNEGSKA (reference sequence).

This clonotype turned up a few times. The J gene is TRBJ2-6, the V gene TRBV6-5; D is unresolved. The germline V gene has CDR1 MNHEY and CDR2 SVGAGI. The CDR3 runs to 15 residues. V was cut by 2 bases and J by 2 bases, with 7 bases left in between. The CDR3 nucleotides are TGTGCCAGCAGTTACGGGTGGGCTGGGGCCAACGTCCTGACTTTC. This codes for CASSYGWAGANVLTF.

This clonotype was seen only a few times. V usage is TRBV5-1 and J usage is TRBJ2-3, with 9 bases identical to TRBD2. This CDR3 contains 16 residues. With V trimmed by 3 bases and J by 3 bases, 8 bases remained unmatched. CDR1 is SGHRS, CDR2 YFSETQ, per germline. CDR3 residues: CASSYYSGGPTDTQYF. The CDR3, as DNA: TGCGCCAGCAGCTACTATAGCGGGGGCCCGACAGATACGCAGTATTTT.

This chain connects TRBV7-2 to TRBJ2-2; D remains unclear. This CDR3 has 14 residues. In germline, CDR1 is SGHTA, CDR2 FQGNSA. V was clipped by 0 bases and J by 6 bases, with 8 bases between them. The CDR3 DNA is TGTGCCAGCAGCTTAGCTGGCGTTCCCGGGGAGCTGTTTTTT. Translation gives CASSLAGVPGELFF.

In its sample, this clonotype was seen a few times. V and J are TRBV5-5 and TRBJ1-2, with TRBD1 matching over 9 bases. The ends lost 3 bases at V and 1 base at J; junction bases unmatched: 7. This CDR3 spans 16 amino acids. Per the germline V gene, CDR1 is SGHKS and CDR2 is YYEKEE (reference sequence). CDR3 nucleotides: TGTGCCAGCAGCTCGAAGCCGGGACAGGGTAACTATGGCTACACCTTC. Translating it yields CASSSKPGQGNYGYTF. Full variable domain (missing parts from reference TRBV5-5 and TRBJ1-2): DAGVTQSPTHLIKTRGQQVTLRCSPISGHKSVSWYQQVLGQGPQFIFQYYEKEERGRGNFPDRFSARQFPNYSSELNVNALLLGDSALYLCASSSKPGQGNYGYTFGSGTRLTVV.

The table lists this clonotype with many counts. The chain links TRBV7-2 to TRBJ1-2, with D perhaps matching TRBD1 (6 bases). V was clipped by 5 bases and J by 3 bases, with 13 bases between them. This CDR3 spans 14 amino acids. Germline-derived CDR1 and CDR2 are SGHTA and FQGNSA. The CDR3 DNA is TGTGCCAGCAGCCCAACAGGGAGAGACTATGGCTACACCTTC. Amino acid sequence: CASSPTGRDYGYTF.

This clonotype was recorded a few times. V and J are TRBV5-1 and TRBJ2-3, with D unresolved. In germline, CDR1 is SGHRS, CDR2 YFSETQ. This CDR3 has 15 amino acids. Trimming shortened V by 2 bases and J by 0 bases, and 10 bases separated the two germline ends. CDR3 sequence: CASSFVGDSTDTQYF. The CDR3 region has the DNA TGCGCCAGCAGCTTTGTTGGCGACAGCACAGATACGCAGTATTTT.

V and J are TRBV5-8 and TRBJ2-5; 8 positions agree with TRBD1. V lost 3 bases, J lost 5 bases, and 12 bases stayed unmatched. CDR1 SGHTS and CDR2 YDEGEE come from the germline V gene. This CDR3 comprises 16 residues. The CDR3 bases are TGTGCCAGCAGCTCGACAGGGGCCCAGATCCGTGAGACCCAGTACTTC. Protein sequence: CASSSTGAQIRETQYF.

This clonotype was seen many times. The CDR3 DNA is TGTGCCAGCAAATTGGGGGGAGATAGCAATCAGCCCCAGCATTTT. Its protein product is CASKLGGDSNQPQHF. The chain recombines TRBV2 with TRBJ1-5, with a tentative D call TRBD1 (5 bases). Per germline, CDR1 SNHLY and CDR2 FYNNEI. CDR3 length: 15 residues. The V gene lost 7 bases and the J gene lost 0 bases, with 13 bases spanning the gap. Drawing the rest from reference TRBV2 and TRBJ1-5, the complete variable domain is EPEVTQTPSHQVTQMGQEVILRCVPISNHLYFYWYRQILGQKVEFLVSFYNNEISEKSEIFDDQFSVERPDGSNFTLKIRSTKLEDSAMYFCASKLGGDSNQPQHFGDGTRLSIL.

A few counts support this clonotype. The chain uses TRBV9 and TRBJ2-3; TRBD2 matches at 11 bases. Trimming removed 0 bases from V and 7 bases from J; junction bases left unmatched: 7. The CDR3 spans 16 residues. Germline V gene sequence: CDR1 SGDLS, CDR2 YYNGEE. CDR3 in DNA: TGTGCCAGCAGCGTAGACTTAGCGGGGGGGCCCAATACGCAGTATTTT. Protein product: CASSVDLAGGPNTQYF.

In its sample, this clonotype was seen a few times. This chain links TRBV9 with TRBJ2-3; possible D gene TRBD1, 5 bases. V was shortened by 5 bases and J by 0 bases, with 13 bases between the two germline ends. Germline V CDR1 and CDR2: SGDLS, YYNGEE. The CDR3 sequence is 15 residues long. The CDR3, as DNA: TGTGCCAGCAGAGCCGGACAAGTGAGCACAGATACGCAGTATTTT. Protein sequence: CASRAGQVSTDTQYF.

This clonotype was seen a few times. The genes are TRBV5-1 and TRBJ1-1; D may be TRBD1 (6 bases). V lost 3 bases and J 5 bases, leaving 17 bases between the germline ends. The germline CDR1 and CDR2 sequences are SGHRS and YFSETQ. The CDR3 extends over 15 amino acids. The CDR3 is CASSSFSGAGTEAFF. DNA of the CDR3: TGCGCCAGCAGCTCCTTCTCGGGGGCTGGGACTGAAGCTTTCTTT.